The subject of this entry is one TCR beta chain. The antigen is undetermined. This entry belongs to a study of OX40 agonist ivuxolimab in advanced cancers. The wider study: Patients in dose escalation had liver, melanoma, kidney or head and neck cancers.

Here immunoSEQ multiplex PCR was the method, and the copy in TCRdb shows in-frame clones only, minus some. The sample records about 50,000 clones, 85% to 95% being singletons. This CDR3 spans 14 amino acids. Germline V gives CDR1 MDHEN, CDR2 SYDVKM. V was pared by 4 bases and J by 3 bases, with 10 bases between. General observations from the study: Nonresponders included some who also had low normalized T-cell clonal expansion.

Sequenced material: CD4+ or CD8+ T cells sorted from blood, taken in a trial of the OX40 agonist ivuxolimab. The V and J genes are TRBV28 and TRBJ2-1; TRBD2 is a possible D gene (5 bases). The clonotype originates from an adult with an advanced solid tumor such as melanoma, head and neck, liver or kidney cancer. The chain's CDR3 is CASSSFGDYNEQFF. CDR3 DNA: TGTGCCAGCAGTTCCTTCGGGGACTACAATGAGCAGTTCTTC. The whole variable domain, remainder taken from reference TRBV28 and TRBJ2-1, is DVKVTQSSRYLVKRTGEKVFLECVQDMDHENMFWYRQDPGLGLRLIYFSYDVKMKEKGDIPEGYSVSREKKERFSLILESASTNQTSMYLCASSSFGDYNEQFFGPGTRLTVL.